Presented here are 27 T cell receptor beta chains from one specimen sequenced in a study of blood T cell repertoires in COVID-19. The method was immunoSEQ multiplex PCR; TCRdb's version includes in-frame clones alone and lacks a portion of them. The sample shows about 300,000 clones, approximately 90% of them seen only once. The sample comprised PBMCs or T cells enriched from blood (not recorded which). Receptor source: a woman in her 30s who had recovered from COVID-19.

The chain uses TRBV7-9 and TRBJ2-4; TRBD2 might be the D (6 bases). The ends were cut back, 1 base at V and 7 bases at J, with 11 bases in the middle. Germline values: CDR1 SEHNR, CDR2 FQNEAQ (reference sequence). The CDR3 contains 14 residues. The CDR3 nucleotides are TGTGCCAGCAGCTTAGGGGACGGGGGTAACATTCAGTACTTC. This codes for CASSLGDGGNIQYF.

The V gene is TRBV3-1 (or the pseudogene TRBV3-2), the J gene TRBJ1-5, with D maybe TRBD1 (6 bases). CDR3 length: 15 amino acids. Germline values: CDR1 LGHDT, CDR2 YNNKEL (reference sequence). Trimming took off 4 bases at V and 1 base at J, with 11 bases between the two ends. The CDR3 is CASSRGHQSNQPQHF. The DNA for the CDR3 is TGTGCCAGCAGCCGGGGGCATCAGAGCAATCAGCCCCAGCATTTT.

The genes are TRBV30 and TRBJ1-2; D uncertain. The V end was cut by 3 bases, the J end by 4 bases, with 15 bases between. Germline lookup yields CDR1 GTSNPN and CDR2 SVGIG (reference sequence). CDR3 size: 14 residues. The CDR3 DNA is TGTGCCTGGAGCATTTCCTCAGTCGTCTATGGCTACACCTTC. Translation gives CAWSISSVVYGYTF.

The count of this clone is one. Other DNA sequences of this sample code for an identical CDR3. This chain connects TRBV19 to TRBJ1-5; D might be TRBD1 (5 bases). Germline values: CDR1 LNHDA, CDR2 SQIVND (reference sequence). V lost 3 bases, J lost 5 bases, and 8 bases lay in between. The CDR3 is 13 residues long. The CDR3 DNA sequence: TGTGCCAGTAGTATCCAGGGTGATCAGCCCCAGCATTTT. It codes for CASSIQGDQPQHF. The full variable domain, completed using reference TRBV19 and TRBJ1-5, is DGGITQSPKYLFRKEGQNVTLSCEQNLNHDAMYWYRQDPGQGLRLIYYSQIVNDFQKGDIAEGYSVSREKKESFPLTVTSAQKNPTAFYLCASSIQGDQPQHFGDGTRLSIL.

This clone was seen just once. This chain connects TRBV6-1 to TRBJ1-1; D remains unclear. Germline values: CDR1 MNHNS, CDR2 SASEGT. V was cut by 5 bases and J by 0 bases, with 10 bases left in between. CDR3 length: 14 residues. CDR3 sequence (DNA): TGTGCCAGCAGTTTTCTCACGGTGAACACTGAAGCTTTCTTT. This codes for CASSFLTVNTEAFF.

The chain carries TRBV5-1 and TRBJ1-3; D unclear. There are 17 residues in the CDR3. V lost 0 bases and J lost 0, with 13 bases in between. Germline V gene data show CDR1 as SGHRS and CDR2 as YFSETQ. The CDR3: CASSLEPRGDSGNTIYF. DNA of the CDR3: TGCGCCAGCAGCTTGGAGCCGCGGGGTGACTCTGGAAACACCATATATTTT.

About this clone: The sample contains more than one DNA sequence encoding this CDR3. The CDR3 region has the DNA TGCGCCAGCAGCTTGGGACAGGGGGGCACTGAAGCTTTCTTT. Its translation: CASSLGQGGTEAFF. J is TRBJ1-1 and V is TRBV5-1; 9 nucleotides line up with TRBD1. V was pared by 0 bases and J by 4 bases, with 1 base of the junction left unmatched. CDR1 is SGHRS, CDR2 YFSETQ, per germline. The CDR3 consists of 14 residues.

This clone occurred a few times. The chain couples TRBV29-1 to TRBJ1-1, with D uncertain. Trimming shortened V by 3 bases and J by 0 bases, and 5 bases separated the two germline ends. Germline V gives CDR1 SQVTM, CDR2 ANQGSEA. The CDR3 has 12 residues. The CDR3 sequence: CSVDILNTEAFF. DNA of the CDR3: TGCAGCGTTGACATTTTGAACACTGAAGCTTTCTTT.

This clone has only one observation. This chain connects TRBV21-1 to TRBJ2-7; the DNA was not used to check the table's D call, TRBD1. TRBV21-1 is a documented pseudogene. The CDR3 has 19 amino acids. Here the CDR3 reads CASSKVRMAGPKPNPEQYF. CDR3 DNA sequence: TGTGCCAGCAGCAAAGTTCGAATGGCAGGGCCAAAGCCTAATCCCGAGCAGTACTTC.

V gene TRBV3-1 (or the pseudogene TRBV3-2) combines with J gene TRBJ2-7; D is perhaps TRBD2 (6 bases). V was trimmed by 4 bases and J by 3 bases, leaving 7 bases between them. The CDR3 sequence is 12 residues long. CDR1 is LGHDT, CDR2 YNNKEL, per germline (reference sequence). Here the CDR3 reads CASSRGDYEQYF. DNA for the CDR3: TGTGCCAGCAGCCGGGGGGACTACGAGCAGTACTTC.

The CDR3 coding sequence is TGCGCCAGCAGCCCCGCCGCAGTACCTAACTATGGCTACACCTTC. Protein product: CASSPAAVPNYGYTF. V and J are TRBV5-1 and TRBJ1-2; no clear D gene. Germline CDR1 reads SGHRS; CDR2 reads YFSETQ. This CDR3 has 15 residues. V lost 4 bases and J 0 bases, leaving 13 bases between the germline ends. The whole variable domain, remainder taken from reference TRBV5-1 and TRBJ1-2, is KAGVTQTPRYLIKTRGQQVTLSCSPISGHRSVSWYQQTPGQGLQFLFEYFSETQRNKGNFPGRFSGRQFSNSRSEMNVSTLELGDSALYLCASSPAAVPNYGYTFGSGTRLTVV.

V gene TRBV5-6 combines with J gene TRBJ1-1, with D perhaps TRBD1 (5 bases). Germline V gives CDR1 SGHDT, CDR2 YYEEEE. The CDR3 length is 14 residues. With 4 bases removed from V and 6 bases from J, the gap between germline ends came to 16 bases. CDR3 nucleotides: TGTGCCAGCAGCCGGGACTCAATGCGCGCTGAAGCTTTCTTT. It is translated as CASSRDSMRAEAFF.

The J gene is TRBJ1-6, the V gene TRBV14; no clear D gene. Germline CDR1 reads SGHDN; CDR2 reads FVKESK. The CDR3 is 16 residues long. V lost 2 bases and J lost 0, with 8 bases in between. The CDR3 is CASSQILGSYNSPLHF. CDR3 bases: TGTGCCAGCAGCCAAATCCTAGGCTCCTATAATTCACCCCTCCACTTT.

The CDR3 region has the DNA TGTGCCAGTAGTATTGGCAGGGCCTACGAGCAGTACTTC. This translates into CASSIGRAYEQYF. This rearrangement joins TRBV19 to TRBJ2-7; maybe TRBD1 (5 bases). V dropped 3 bases and J dropped 2 bases, with 8 bases sitting between them. CDR3 size: 13 residues. Looked up from germline, CDR1 is LNHDA and CDR2 is SQIVND (reference sequence).

The chain has TRBV6-5 and TRBJ2-3; possible D gene TRBD2, 6 bases. V was cut by 0 bases and J by 4 bases, with 14 bases left in between. Germline lookup yields CDR1 MNHEY and CDR2 SVGAGI. This CDR3 contains 16 residues. CDR3 sequence: CASSYSRGVGADTQYF. The CDR3 nucleotides read TGTGCCAGCAGTTACTCGCGCGGGGTCGGGGCAGATACGCAGTATTTT.

Note on this clone: Other DNA sequences in the same sample also yield this CDR3. The chain combines TRBV4-3 with TRBJ2-7; possibly TRBD2 for D (5 bases). The CDR3 has 13 residues. Trimming shortened V by 0 bases and J by 3 bases, and 6 bases separated the two germline ends. Germline CDR1 reads LGHNA; CDR2 reads YSLEER. CDR3 nucleotides: TGCGCCAGCAGCCAAGATCGGGGCTACGAGCAGTACTTC. It translates to CASSQDRGYEQYF.

The chain carries TRBV30 and TRBJ1-5, with 7 bases aligning to TRBD1. The CDR3 sequence is 15 residues long. Trimming at V came to 7 bases and at J to 0 bases, leaving 9 bases not matched to a gene. Germline CDR1 is GTSNPN and CDR2 is SVGIG (reference sequence). CDR3 sequence (DNA): TGTGCCTCAGGGGGGAGGATTTATAGCAATCAGCCCCAGCATTTT. It specifies CASGGRIYSNQPQHF.

The chain employs TRBV6-2 or TRBV6-3 and TRBJ2-1, with 7 nucleotides matching TRBD2. The length of the CDR3 is 14 residues. With V trimmed by 2 bases and J by 3 bases, 1 base remained unmatched. Germline lookup yields CDR1 MNHEY and CDR2 SVGEGT. CDR3 sequence: CASSYAGDYNEQFF. The CDR3 bases are TGTGCCAGCAGTTACGCGGGGGACTACAATGAGCAGTTCTTC.

The chain couples TRBV6-5 to TRBJ1-2, with no clear D. There are 13 residues in the CDR3. Germline CDR1 reads MNHEY; CDR2 reads SVGAGI. Trimming cost V 7 bases and J 5 bases, with 14 bases left between them. CDR3 in amino acids: CASTIRVEYGYTF. The CDR3 coding sequence is TGTGCCAGCACTATCCGGGTTGAATATGGCTACACCTTC.

The chain joins TRBV5-5 to TRBJ2-1; 8 bases match TRBD1. The V segment lost 5 bases and the J segment 3 bases; nucleotides outside the gene matches: 7. Germline CDR1 is SGHKS and CDR2 is YYEKEE (reference sequence). This CDR3 spans 15 amino acids. CDR3 nucleotide sequence: TGTGCCAGCAGGGAGGGCACAGGGGGCTACAATGAGCAGTTCTTC. Protein sequence: CASREGTGGYNEQFF.

The J gene is TRBJ1-2, the V gene TRBV6-5; no firm D call. The CDR3 runs 13 residues. Trimming shortened V by 6 bases and J by 8 bases, and 16 bases separated the two germline ends. Germline CDR1 is MNHEY and CDR2 is SVGAGI. The CDR3 DNA is TGTGCCAGCAGCTCGGCCCTGGCAGGAGGCTACACCTTC. It codes for CASSSALAGGYTF.

The chain has TRBV4-1 and TRBJ1-6; 7 nucleotides align to TRBD1. Germline V lookup: CDR1 MGHRA, CDR2 YSYEKL. Unmatched junction bases numbered 1, after V lost 4 bases and J lost 7 bases. This CDR3 region has 13 residues. The CDR3 DNA reads as TGCGCCAGCAGCCGGGACAGAAATTCACCCCTCCACTTT. The encoded protein is CASSRDRNSPLHF.

The V gene is TRBV21-1, the J gene TRBJ2-7; TRBD2 is taken as the D call from the table, unchecked against the DNA. TRBV21-1 is marked as a pseudogene. The CDR3 loop spans 16 amino acids. CDR3 amino acids: CASTGGRRGLIIAQYF. Here the CDR3 DNA reads TGTGCCAGCACCGGGGGGCGGAGGGGGTTGATTATCGCGCAGTACTTC.

The chain joins TRBV2 to TRBJ2-5, with 9 bases lining up with TRBD1. CDR3 size: 13 residues. Germline V CDR1 and CDR2: SNHLY, FYNNEI. J was trimmed by 4 bases and V by 5 bases; bases with no gene match: 2. The CDR3: CASSRGQGETQYF. CDR3 sequence (DNA): TGTGCCAGCAGTCGGGGACAGGGAGAGACCCAGTACTTC.

The genes are TRBV9 and TRBJ2-3; 11 bases are a match to TRBD2. J gave up 6 bases and V 2 bases, and 8 bases lay outside the gene matches. The CDR3 consists of 16 residues. Per germline, CDR1 SGDLS and CDR2 YYNGEE. This CDR3 reads CASSVYSGGAMDTQYF. The CDR3 region has the DNA TGTGCCAGCAGCGTTTATAGCGGGGGGGCAATGGATACGCAGTATTTT.

The chain uses TRBV29-1 and TRBJ1-1; 9 nucleotides line up with TRBD1. Germline CDR1 reads SQVTM; CDR2 reads ANQGSEA. CDR3 length: 15 amino acids. Trimming took 7 bases from V and 2 from J; bases not matched to a gene: 11. CDR3 loop: CSGRTGTGYNTEAFF. The CDR3 region has the DNA TGCAGCGGGAGGACCGGGACAGGGTACAACACTGAAGCTTTCTTT.

The chain combines TRBV5-1 with TRBJ2-5, with 11 bases that match TRBD1. The CDR3 is made up of 15 amino acids. V shed 2 bases and J 5 bases; nucleotides not matched to a gene: 5. Per the germline V gene, CDR1 is SGHRS and CDR2 is YFSETQ. DNA of the CDR3: TGCGCCAGCAGCTTCCGGACAGGGGGCGGCGAGACCCAGTACTTC. Translated: CASSFRTGGGETQYF.